The 10 T cell receptor beta chains below were found in one sample sequenced in a study of technical replicates of blood from a handful of donors. Produced via immunoSEQ multiplex PCR; TCRdb's table is partial and in-frame only. In the table there are 70,000 to 85,000 clones, roughly 96% of which are singletons. Sequenced input: T cells isolated from PBMCs. The receptors were gathered from a human donor in good health.

This clone was found a few times. The genes are TRBV5-4 and TRBJ1-1; no firm D call. In germline, CDR1 is SGHNT, CDR2 YYREEE (reference sequence). The CDR3 loop spans 12 amino acids. Deletions cut 2 bases from V and 4 bases from J, with 6 bases between. CDR3 loop: CASSFDSTEAFF. As DNA, the CDR3 is TGTGCCAGCAGCTTTGATAGCACTGAAGCTTTCTTT.

This clone was seen a handful of times. The rearrangement links TRBV5-1 to TRBJ1-1; D is uncertain. Per germline, CDR1 SGHRS and CDR2 YFSETQ. The CDR3 sequence is 14 residues long. Trimming pared 0 bases from V and 4 bases from J, leaving 10 bases between. The CDR3 sequence: CASSLDGYGTEAFF. The CDR3 DNA reads TGCGCCAGCAGCTTGGACGGGTATGGCACTGAAGCTTTCTTT.

The gene calls are TRBV7-9 and TRBJ2-7; the D gene is possibly TRBD2 (6 bases). CDR3 size: 13 residues. Deletions cut 2 bases from V and 5 bases from J, with 10 bases between. From germline, CDR1 is SEHNR and CDR2 FQNEAQ (reference sequence). Here the CDR3 reads CASSLWGEDEQYF. The CDR3 region has the DNA TGTGCCAGCAGCTTATGGGGGGAGGACGAGCAGTACTTC.

The chain employs TRBV7-3 and TRBJ1-1; TRBD1 agrees at 7 bases. Germline loops: CDR1 SGHTA, CDR2 FQGTGA. Germline trimming cut 0 bases from V and 10 bases from J; bases unmatched to any gene: 5. The CDR3 runs 13 residues. CDR3 nucleotides: TGTGCCAGCAGCTTAACTATGGGACAGACAGCTTTCTTT. Its translation is CASSLTMGQTAFF.

V usage is TRBV10-2 and J usage is TRBJ2-3; 8 nucleotides agree with TRBD1. Losses at the gene ends were 8 bases for V and 8 bases for J; bases not matched to a gene: 0. Germline V gene sequence: CDR1 WSHSY, CDR2 SAAADI. The CDR3 length is 10 residues. The CDR3 DNA sequence: TGCGCCAGCCAGGGGGCTACGCAGTATTTT. This translates into CASQGATQYF.

The chain combines TRBV6-6 with TRBJ1-3; unclear D gene. CDR3 length: 15 amino acids. V lost 7 bases to trimming and J lost 0 bases, with 13 bases between them. Germline-derived CDR1 and CDR2 are MNHNY and SVGAGI (reference sequence). CDR3 residues: CASTNGLISGNTIYF. The CDR3 DNA sequence: TGTGCCAGCACCAACGGTTTGATCTCTGGAAACACCATATATTTT.

The J gene is TRBJ1-6, the V gene TRBV7-3; D may be TRBD1 (6 bases). V was shortened by 8 bases and J by 9 bases, with 17 bases between the two germline ends. The germline V gene has CDR1 SGHTA and CDR2 FQGTGA. This CDR3 contains 14 residues. The CDR3 reads CASCEGGLGSPLHF. CDR3 DNA: TGTGCCAGCTGCGAGGGGGGGTTGGGTTCACCCCTCCACTTT.

V gene TRBV28 combines with J gene TRBJ1-5; D is unresolved. This CDR3 has 16 residues. Trimming removed 7 bases at V and 2 bases at J, with 18 bases between. The germline V gene encodes CDR1 MDHEN and CDR2 SYDVKM. CDR3 protein: CASIGTARSGNQPQHF. The CDR3 DNA follows: TGTGCCAGCATTGGTACAGCTCGGTCTGGCAATCAGCCCCAGCATTTT.

The CDR3 DNA sequence: TGTGCCAGTAGTATCCTGGCCGGGGACAGGGGGTACACTGAAGCTTTCTTT. Translating it yields CASSILAGDRGYTEAFF. The V call is TRBV19, the J call TRBJ1-1; the match to TRBD1 covers 11 bases. The CDR3 contains 17 residues. J gave up 3 bases and V 3 bases, and 9 bases lay outside the gene matches. CDR1 LNHDA and CDR2 SQIVND come from the germline V gene (reference sequence).

The chain joins TRBV6-1 to TRBJ2-7, with 9 bases fitting TRBD2. CDR1 and CDR2 from the germline V gene are MNHNS and SASEGT. V lost 0 bases to trimming and J lost 7 bases; unmatched junction nucleotides: 10. The CDR3 is 16 residues long. Here the CDR3 reads CASSEAGTSRTTEQYF. DNA of the CDR3: TGTGCCAGCAGTGAAGCGGGGACTAGCCGGACTACGGAGCAGTACTTC.